The entry below describes one TCR beta chain. The antigen is undetermined. The data were obtained in a study of OX40 agonist ivuxolimab in advanced cancers. As for the study in general: The group had a mean age of about 65 years, ranged from about 20 to 79, and was just under 85% male. Antecedent anti-PD-1, anti-PD-L1 or anti-CTLA-4 therapy was permissible, with 35% to 40% having received some.

Regarding the study as a whole: Nonresponders included some who also had low normalized T-cell clonal expansion.

CDR3 size: 15 residues. The germline V gene encodes CDR1 MNHEY and CDR2 SVGAGI. The V segment lost 6 bases and the J segment 4 bases; nucleotides outside the gene matches: 5. The protocol was immunoSEQ multiplex PCR, while the TCRdb copy is restricted to in-frame clones and leaves out a portion. Seen here are 37,000 or so clones, around 84% observed once, and the top ten hold about a sixth. Sample: CD4+ or CD8+ T cells sorted from blood, taken in a trial of the OX40 agonist ivuxolimab. This sequence was found in an adult with an advanced solid tumor such as melanoma, head and neck, liver or kidney cancer. The rearrangement links TRBV6-5 to TRBJ2-1, with 11 bases that match TRBD2. CDR3 bases: TGTGCCAGCAGCACCGGACTAGCGGGTTACAATGAGCAGTTCTTC. Encoded protein: CASSTGLAGYNEQFF.